These T cell receptor beta chains were read from a single sample in a study of beta chain features in type 1 diabetes. Clones were read by immunoSEQ multiplex PCR, and TCRdb kept only the in-frame ones, dropping some. Of 300,000 to 450,000 clones listed, roughly 21% are singletons. Specimen: naive CD4+ T cells from blood. These receptors were collected from a young woman in good health. Both conserved end residues are part of each CDR3. Each record gives: CDR3 protein, clone size, J gene, V gene. Rows may omit the clone size; those that give it use once, few, many or a size class.

CDR3: CASSLGTTYGYTF; size: .; J: TRBJ1-2; V: TRBV5-1
CDR3: CSAADRDQPQHF; size: few; J: TRBJ1-5; V: TRBV29-1
CDR3: CASRKGEGSRTDTQYF; size: few; J: TRBJ2-3; V: TRBV11-2
CDR3: CASSLGQTYEQYF; size: few; J: TRBJ2-7; V: TRBV6-6
CDR3: CASSQAPTGSNEKLFF; size: .; J: TRBJ1-4; V: TRBV4-3
CDR3: CASSPNSRTGDDYGYTF; size: .; J: TRBJ1-2; V: TRBV18
CDR3: CSARVGNQPQHF; size: .; J: TRBJ1-5; V: TRBV29-1
CDR3: CASSYHSGRGKTQYF; size: few; J: TRBJ2-5; V: TRBV6-6
CDR3: CASSVSGVLYNEQFF; size: .; J: TRBJ2-1; V: TRBV9
CDR3: CASSLSSGGVKQYF; size: few; J: TRBJ2-7; V: TRBV5-6